Below are 18 T cell receptor beta chains sequenced from a single sample in a study of T cell responses to AZD1222 COVID-19 vaccine. Assay used: immunoSEQ multiplex PCR; TCRdb lists only in-frame clones, some missing. In the table there are around 130,000 clones, about 93% of which are singletons. Sample: peripheral blood, taken on day 0 of AZD1222 vaccination. The receptors here all came from an adult in good health.

In the case of this clone: Other DNA sequences in the sample encode the same CDR3. The chain combines TRBV18 with TRBJ2-2, with a weak D call TRBD1 (6 bases). From germline, CDR1 is KGHSH and CDR2 LQKENI. There are 14 residues in the CDR3. V lost 1 base, J lost 3 bases, and 6 bases lay in between. In DNA, the CDR3 is TGTGCCAGCTCACCACAGGGGGACACCGGGGAGCTGTTTTTT. As protein: CASSPQGDTGELFF.

CDR3 nucleotides: TGTGCCAGCAGCTTAGTCGCGGGTTACTCCTACGAGCAGTACTTC. This translates into CASSLVAGYSYEQYF. The rearrangement uses TRBV13 and TRBJ2-7, with D maybe TRBD2 (5 bases). Per germline, CDR1 PRHDT and CDR2 FYEKMQ (reference sequence). V was pared by 1 base and J by 0 bases, with 10 bases between. The CDR3 spans 15 residues.

This sequence joins TRBV7-9 and TRBJ2-2; TRBD2 agrees at 8 bases. The ends lost 6 bases at V and 0 bases at J; junction bases unmatched: 3. Looked up from germline, CDR1 is SEHNR and CDR2 is FQNEAQ (reference sequence). The CDR3 has 15 residues. The CDR3, as DNA: TGTGCCAGCAGACCGGGACTAGCGAACACCGGGGAGCTGTTTTTT. It encodes CASRPGLANTGELFF.

V gene TRBV20-1 combines with J gene TRBJ1-1; 9 bases map to TRBD1. Germline V gene data show CDR1 as DFQATT and CDR2 as SNEGSKA (reference sequence). Trimming at V came to 5 bases and at J to 11 bases, leaving 6 bases not matched to a gene. The CDR3 is 11 amino acids. DNA for the CDR3: TGCAGTGCTTGGGACAGGGCTAGGGCTTTCTTT. It codes for CSAWDRARAFF.

This chain uses TRBV21-1 with TRBJ1-4; the table names TRBD1, a call not compared with the DNA. TRBV21-1 is recorded as a pseudogene. CDR3 size: 21 residues. CDR3 nucleotides: TGTGCCAGCAGCACAAATCGTCCCGGGACAGGGGTGGGGGCAACTAATGAAAAACTGTTTTTT. Amino acid sequence: CASSTNRPGTGVGATNEKLFF.

The rearrangement joins TRBV10-3 to TRBJ2-1; 12 positions agree with TRBD2. The CDR3 totals 18 residues. From germline, CDR1 is ENHRY and CDR2 SYGVKD. V was clipped by 10 bases and J by 4 bases; unmatched bases: 17. The CDR3 spells CATRGASGRAMEYNEQFF. CDR3 DNA sequence: TGTGCCACCCGGGGCGCTAGCGGGAGGGCTATGGAATACAATGAGCAGTTCTTC.

This clone was seen more than once but under ten times. This chain uses TRBV18 with TRBJ1-1; TRBD1 might be the D (5 bases). The germline V gene encodes CDR1 KGHSH and CDR2 LQKENI. The CDR3 is 15 residues long. Trimming took 6 bases from V and 2 from J, leaving 16 bases between them. For the CDR3, the DNA is TGTGCCAGCTCCCCTCGCGTGGGGGAAAACACTGAAGCTTTCTTT. This translates into CASSPRVGENTEAFF.

The genes are TRBV29-1 and TRBJ2-2, with a tentative D call TRBD1 (6 bases). Per germline, CDR1 SQVTM and CDR2 ANQGSEA. There are 14 residues in the CDR3. V lost 4 bases to trimming and J lost 4 bases, with 13 bases between them. The CDR3 sequence is CSVVTQGFTGELFF. The CDR3 DNA reads as TGCAGCGTTGTTACTCAGGGGTTCACCGGGGAGCTGTTTTTT.

The gene calls are TRBV7-9 and TRBJ2-7; unclear D gene. The CDR3 runs to 14 residues. Looked up from germline, CDR1 is SEHNR and CDR2 is FQNEAQ (reference sequence). V was cut by 3 bases and J by 4 bases, with 13 bases left in between. The CDR3 DNA follows: TGTGCCAGCAGCTTCCCTTCGGGTGGGTACGAGCAGTACTTC. As protein: CASSFPSGGYEQYF.

V usage is TRBV30 and J usage is TRBJ1-5; weak D call: TRBD1 (6 bases). CDR3 length: 19 residues. Germline CDR1 is GTSNPN and CDR2 is SVGIG (reference sequence). V lost 0 bases to trimming and J lost 0 bases, with 21 bases between them. This CDR3 is CAWSVNKWGGGYSNQPQHF. CDR3 coding DNA: TGTGCCTGGAGTGTAAACAAATGGGGGGGCGGCTATAGCAATCAGCCCCAGCATTTT.

The rearrangement uses TRBV12-5 and TRBJ1-5; D not resolved. The CDR3 length is 14 residues. V gave up 3 bases and J gave up 7 bases, with 13 bases separating them. CDR1 is LGHNT, CDR2 FRNRAP, per germline. The CDR3 reads CASGFISGPQPQHF. In DNA form, the CDR3 reads TGTGCTAGTGGTTTCATCAGTGGACCACAGCCCCAGCATTTT.

The V and J genes are TRBV27 and TRBJ2-5; 11 bases are shared with TRBD1. With 11 bases clipped from V and 5 bases from J, the junction kept 4 bases outside the gene matches. The CDR3 spans 12 residues. The germline CDR1 and CDR2 sequences are MNHEY and SMNVEV (reference sequence). CDR3 sequence (DNA): TGTGCCTCACGGGACAGGGGGGAGACCCAGTACTTC. Amino acid sequence: CASRDRGETQYF.

J is TRBJ2-3 and V is TRBV30; 11 nucleotides match TRBD2. The CDR3 totals 15 residues. Germline CDR1 is GTSNPN and CDR2 is SVGIG (reference sequence). The V segment lost 4 bases and the J segment 6 bases; nucleotides outside the gene matches: 9. In nucleotides, the CDR3 is TGTGCCTGGACTTTTAGCGGGAGGGCCTCGGATACGCAGTATTTT. Translating gives CAWTFSGRASDTQYF.

V gene TRBV18 combines with J gene TRBJ1-5, with D unclear. The CDR3 loop spans 13 amino acids. CDR1 is KGHSH and CDR2 is LQKENI in the germline V gene. Trimming removed 2 bases at V and 5 bases at J, with 7 bases between. The CDR3, as DNA: TGTGCCAGCTCACCAGGGGTGGATCAGCCCCAGCATTTT. Translation gives CASSPGVDQPQHF.

This clone was seen only once. V is TRBV15 and J is TRBJ2-2; D gene uncertain. Trimming took 2 bases from V and 6 from J, leaving 10 bases between them. This CDR3 has 14 residues. CDR1 and CDR2 (germline): LNHNV, YYDKDF (reference sequence). CDR3 protein: CATSRSVGAGELFF. Written as DNA, the CDR3 is TGTGCCACCAGCAGATCGGTGGGCGCCGGGGAGCTGTTTTTT.

The gene calls are TRBV6-5 and TRBJ2-3; D is unresolved. The CDR3 consists of 14 residues. Per germline, CDR1 MNHEY and CDR2 SVGAGI. V gave up 2 bases and J gave up 4 bases, with 10 bases separating them. CDR3 nucleotide sequence: TGTGCCAGCAGTTACGACACCCTCGCAGATACGCAGTATTTT. Encoded protein: CASSYDTLADTQYF.

The chain uses TRBV6-5 and TRBJ1-5; D is possibly TRBD1 (5 bases). The germline gives CDR1 MNHEY, CDR2 SVGAGI. CDR3 size: 13 residues. The V gene lost 4 bases and the J gene lost 7 bases, with 11 bases spanning the gap. The DNA of the CDR3 is TGTGCCAGCAGTTTGGGGCCGTACCAGCCCCAGCATTTT. Its translation is CASSLGPYQPQHF.

J is TRBJ1-6 and V is TRBV2, with 10 bases aligning to TRBD1. CDR3 length: 15 residues. Per the germline V gene, CDR1 is SNHLY and CDR2 is FYNNEI. The ends lost 5 bases at V and 9 bases at J; junction bases unmatched: 7. CDR3: CASSPPGTGVSPLHF. CDR3 DNA: TGTGCCAGCAGTCCCCCCGGGACAGGGGTTTCACCCCTCCACTTT.